This TCR beta chain was recorded in a study of blood T cell repertoires in COVID-19. Across the whole study: Sites across the United States, Italy and Spain contributed samples from acute and convalescent COVID-19. PBMCs, B-cell-depleted T cells, or T cells were the source of the cDNA or gDNA that made up the material.

This CDR3 spans 17 amino acids. V was cut by 1 base and J by 3 bases, with 17 bases left in between. CDR1 is SGHAT and CDR2 is FQNNGV in the germline V gene. Authors' analysis steps: The authors estimated nucleated cell counts from reference gene primer amplification. Some clones are missing from TCRdb's copy, which holds only in-frame ones; the method was immunoSEQ multiplex PCR. Clone size and the V and J calls come from that table; the DNA yielded D and trimming. The sample has about 72,000 clones, 88% seen once; the top ten hold approximately 28%. Material: peripheral blood. This clonotype was sampled from a man aged 45 to 65 with acute or convalescent COVID-19. The chain couples TRBV11-2 to TRBJ2-3, with TRBD1 as a possible D gene (6 bases). The CDR3 loop reads CASSLAGQGLVTDTQYF. The CDR3 bases are TGTGCCAGCAGCTTAGCCGGGCAGGGGTTAGTTACAGATACGCAGTATTTT.